The rows below give T cell receptor beta chains drawn from one sample of a study of brain T cells in children with intractable seizures. Sequenced by immunoSEQ multiplex PCR; TCRdb stores in-frame clones only, minus some. The sample has about 340,000 clones, about 93% seen once. The material was peripheral blood, obtained about 5 months after surgery. The receptors were gathered from a boy younger than two with tuberous sclerosis and intractable seizures. Each CDR3 is given with its conserved first and last residue. A D gene is named only where the DNA matches it firmly. Clone size, where shown, is once, few, many, or a class for clones that have expanded.

TRBV28	-	TRBD2	TRBJ2-1	TGTGCCAGCAGTTCATCGCGACTAGCGGGATACAATGAGCAGTTCTTC	CASSSSRLAGYNEQFF
TRBV7-3	-	-	TRBJ1-2	TGTGCCAGCAGCTCCAACGGGGGCTCTGGCTACACCTTC	CASSSNGGSGYTF
TRBV6-5	once	-	TRBJ2-7	TGTGCCAGCTTCGAGTCGACGAAGCAGTACTTC	CASFESTKQYF
TRBV5-1	-	TRBD1	TRBJ1-6	TGCGCCAGCAGAACCGGGACAGTTAATTCACCCCTCCACTTT	CASRTGTVNSPLHF
TRBV30	-	TRBD1	TRBJ2-3	TGTGCCTGGAGTGTCGAGGACAGGGGGATTGAGGGAGATACGCAGTATTTT	CAWSVEDRGIEGDTQYF
TRBV7-9	-	-	TRBJ1-1	TGTGCCAGCACCGTCCGACAGGCGAACCGAAACATGAACACTGAAGCTTTCTTT	CASTVRQANRNMNTEAFF
TRBV30	-	TRBD2	TRBJ2-1	TGTGCCTGGAGGCTAGGACTAGCGGGGGTCGAAGAGCAGTTCTTC	CAWRLGLAGVEEQFF
TRBV6-6	-	-	TRBJ1-1	TGTGCCAGCAGTTATTTGCCGAACACTGAAGCTTTCTTT	CASSYLPNTEAFF
TRBV19	-	-	TRBJ1-2	TGTGCCAGTAGTATAGCAGGGGCAGGGGTCTATGGCTACACCTTC	CASSIAGAGVYGYTF
TRBV5-1	-	-	TRBJ1-1	TGCGCCAGCAGGGACAGACCCCTTGGCACTGAAGCTTTCTTT	CASRDRPLGTEAFF
TRBV19	-	-	TRBJ2-5	TGTGCCACCTCGGGACTCCCGTCGGCCCAGTACTTC	CATSGLPSAQYF